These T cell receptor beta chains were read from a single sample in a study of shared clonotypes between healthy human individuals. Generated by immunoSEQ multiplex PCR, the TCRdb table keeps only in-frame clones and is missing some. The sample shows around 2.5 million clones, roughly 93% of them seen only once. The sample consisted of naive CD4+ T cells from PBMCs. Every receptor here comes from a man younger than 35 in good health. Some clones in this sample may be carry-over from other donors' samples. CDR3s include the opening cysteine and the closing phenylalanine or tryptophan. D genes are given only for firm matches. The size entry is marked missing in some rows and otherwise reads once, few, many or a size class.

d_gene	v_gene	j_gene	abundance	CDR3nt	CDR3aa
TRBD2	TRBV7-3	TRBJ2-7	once	TGTGCCAGCAGTTTGGGGTCTAGCGGGGGTACCTACGAGCAGTACTTC	CASSLGSSGGTYEQYF
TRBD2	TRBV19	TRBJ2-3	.	TGTGCCAGTAGGCGGGAGGTGAGCACAGATACGCAGTATTTT	CASRREVSTDTQYF
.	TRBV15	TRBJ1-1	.	TGTGCCACCAGCAGAGCCCTCGGCATGGTGAACACTGAAGCTTTCTTT	CATSRALGMVNTEAFF
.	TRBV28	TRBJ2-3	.	TGTGCCAGCAGTTTGGGTGGAGACACGGCAGATACGCAGTATTTT	CASSLGGDTADTQYF
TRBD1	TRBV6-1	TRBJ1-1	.	TGTGCCAGCAGTGAAGAGGGGGCCGCTTTCTTT	CASSEEGAAFF
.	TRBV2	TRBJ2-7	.	TGTGCCAGCAAGAAACAGTTTACCTACGAGCAGTACTTC	CASKKQFTYEQYF
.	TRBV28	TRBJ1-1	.	TGTGCCAGCAGTTTAAACCCGGAGGCGTCTTTCTTT	CASSLNPEASFF
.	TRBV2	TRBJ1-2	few	TGTGCCAGCAGTGAAGGTCCGGCCTCTGGCTACACCTTC	CASSEGPASGYTF
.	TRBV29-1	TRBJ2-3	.	TGCAGCGCCTTTGGGGTTTCAGATACGCAGTATTTT	CSAFGVSDTQYF
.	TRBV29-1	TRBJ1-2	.	TGCAGCGTTGACCAGGGGAATGGCTACACCTTC	CSVDQGNGYTF
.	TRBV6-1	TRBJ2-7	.	TGTGCCAGCAGTGAATTTGGAAGGGCCGAGCAGTACTTC	CASSEFGRAEQYF
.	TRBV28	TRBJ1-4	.	TGTGCCAGCAGTTTAGGTTTTATCGGGGGCGAGGAAAAACTGTTTTTT	CASSLGFIGGEEKLFF
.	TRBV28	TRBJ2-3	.	TGTGCCAGCAGTTTACCGGACGGCCGGGGGATTACAGATACGCAGTATTTT	CASSLPDGRGITDTQYF
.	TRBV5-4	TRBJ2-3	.	TGTGCCAGCAGCTTGGCCAACCGCGGGGCAGATACGCAGTATTTT	CASSLANRGADTQYF
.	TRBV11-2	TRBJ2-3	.	TGTGCCAGCAGCCCCGGTGGAGGGACAGATACGCAGTATTTT	CASSPGGGTDTQYF
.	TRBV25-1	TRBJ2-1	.	TGTGCCAGCAGTGATGCGCTAGCGCACTCCTACAATGAGCAGTTCTTC	CASSDALAHSYNEQFF
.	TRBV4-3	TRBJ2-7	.	TGCGCCAGCAGCCAAGATGACGGGACCTACGAGCAGTACTTC	CASSQDDGTYEQYF
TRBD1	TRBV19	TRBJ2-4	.	TGTGCCAGTACCCAGGGGGACATTCAGTACTTC	CASTQGDIQYF
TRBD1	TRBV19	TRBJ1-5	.	TGTGCCAGTAGTTCAGACAGGGACCAGCCCCAGCATTTT	CASSSDRDQPQHF
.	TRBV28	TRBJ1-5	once	TGTGCCAGCAGCCCGGCAGGCGGGGATCAGCCCCAGCATTTT	CASSPAGGDQPQHF
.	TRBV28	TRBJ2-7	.	TGTGCCAGCAGCCCTGCCGGGACAAAGAGCTCCTACGAGCAGTACTTC	CASSPAGTKSSYEQYF
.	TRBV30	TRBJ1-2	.	TGTGCCTGGAGTGTACGTGCGCTGAGGGACTATGGCTACACCTTC	CAWSVRALRDYGYTF
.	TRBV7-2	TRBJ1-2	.	TGTGCCAGCAGTCCCGAGGCGGGGGGCTATGGCTACACCTTC	CASSPEAGGYGYTF
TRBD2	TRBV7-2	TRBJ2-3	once	TGTGCCAGCAGCTCTACCGGGACTAGCGGTCGCACAGATACGCAGTATTTT	CASSSTGTSGRTDTQYF
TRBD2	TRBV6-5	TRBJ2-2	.	TGTGCCAGCAGTTTCAAGCGGGGATGGTTCGGGGAGCTGTTTTTT	CASSFKRGWFGELFF
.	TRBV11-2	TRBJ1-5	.	TGTGCCAGCAGCTCCCGGGACAGCAATCAGCCCCAGCATTTT	CASSSRDSNQPQHF
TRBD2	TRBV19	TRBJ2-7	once	TGTGCCAGTAGTATTGAGGAAGCGGGAGTCAAGGAGCAGTACTTC	CASSIEEAGVKEQYF
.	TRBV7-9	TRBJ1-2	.	TGTGCCAGCAGCTTAGTCATAGGCGGGTTAGGCTACACCTTC	CASSLVIGGLGYTF
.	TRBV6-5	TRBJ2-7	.	TGTGCCAGCACCCACAGGGGCGGGGCAACCTACGAGCAGTACTTC	CASTHRGGATYEQYF
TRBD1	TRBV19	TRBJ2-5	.	TGTGCCAGTAGTAGGTCGGGGGGACAGGGGGCTAAGACCCAGTACTTC	CASSRSGGQGAKTQYF
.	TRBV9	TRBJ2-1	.	TGTGCCAGCAGCCCCGTAGGGGGGTCCTACAATGAGCAGTTCTTC	CASSPVGGSYNEQFF
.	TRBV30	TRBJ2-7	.	TGTGCCTGGAGTGGGCCCGCCCGAGGGCAGTACTTC	CAWSGPARGQYF
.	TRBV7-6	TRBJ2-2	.	TGTGCCAGCAGCCGGGATAACACCGGGGAGCTGTTTTTT	CASSRDNTGELFF
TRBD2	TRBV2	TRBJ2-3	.	TGTGCCAGCAGTTCTCCTAGCGGAGGAATATCTAGCACAGATACGCAGTATTTT	CASSSPSGGISSTDTQYF
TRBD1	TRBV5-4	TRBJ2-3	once	TGTGCCAGCAGCTCATACAGGGGGCGGGTCACAGATACGCAGTATTTT	CASSSYRGRVTDTQYF
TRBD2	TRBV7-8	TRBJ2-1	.	TGTGCCAGCAGATTCCGGACTAGCGGGAGGGGCGATGAGCAGTTCTTC	CASRFRTSGRGDEQFF
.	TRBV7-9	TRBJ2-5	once	TGTGCCAGCAGCCCCAGAAGTGAAGAGACCCAGTACTTC	CASSPRSEETQYF
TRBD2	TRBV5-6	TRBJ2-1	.	TGTGCCAGCAGCCTGGCAGGGGCGGGACTAGTGCAGTTCTTC	CASSLAGAGLVQFF
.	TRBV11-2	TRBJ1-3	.	TGTGCCAGCAGCTTAGGATCGGGTGTCTCTGGAAACACCATATATTTT	CASSLGSGVSGNTIYF
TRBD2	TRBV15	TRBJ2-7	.	TGTGCCACCAGCAAGGGACTAGCGGGAGTCTACGAGCAGTACTTC	CATSKGLAGVYEQYF
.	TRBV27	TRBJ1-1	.	TGTGCCAGCAGTTCACGGGGGAGCACTGAAGCTTTCTTT	CASSSRGSTEAFF
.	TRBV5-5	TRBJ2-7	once	TGTGCCAGCACCACCGCCCCGACGGGGAACTACGAGCAGTACTTC	CASTTAPTGNYEQYF
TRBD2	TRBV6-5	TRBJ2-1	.	TGTGCCAGCAGTTACTCCCTAGCGGGACTAGTGAATGAGCAGTTCTTC	CASSYSLAGLVNEQFF
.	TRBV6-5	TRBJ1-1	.	TGTGCCAGCAGTCCAAAATTTTCGGGCGGGCGTGGAGCTTTCTTT	CASSPKFSGGRGAFF
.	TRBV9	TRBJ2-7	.	TGTGCCAGCAGCGTAGAGGCAGGGTTGGTCTACGAGCAGTACTTC	CASSVEAGLVYEQYF
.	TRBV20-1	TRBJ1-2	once	TGCAGTGCTCCACCAGGGGACGGCTACACCTTC	CSAPPGDGYTF